Listed here are 20 T cell receptor beta chains from one sample, sequenced in a study of blood T cell repertoires in COVID-19. The method was immunoSEQ multiplex PCR; TCRdb's version includes in-frame clones alone and lacks a portion of them. Of some 200,000 clones listed, 80% to 90% are singletons. Specimen: peripheral blood. The receptors here all came from a man in his thirties or forties with active or convalescent COVID-19.

The chain joins TRBV10-3 to TRBJ1-2, with D possibly being TRBD1 (5 bases). Germline lookup yields CDR1 ENHRY and CDR2 SYGVKD. The CDR3 loop spans 14 amino acids. V shed 0 bases and J shed 3 bases, with 8 bases lying between them. The CDR3 coding sequence is TGTGCCATCAGTGAGTCTCAGGGTTACTATGGCTACACCTTC. As protein: CAISESQGYYGYTF.

The count of this clone is one. A read error may account for a junction end that differs from germline. The chain uses TRBV7-7 and TRBJ2-1, with TRBD1 as a possible D gene (6 bases). This CDR3 contains 14 residues. Germline lookup yields CDR1 SSHAT and CDR2 FNYEAQ (reference sequence). CDR3 coding DNA: TGTGCTAGCAGCTTACAGGGCACCTACAATGAGCAGTTCTTC. It yields the protein CASSLQGTYNEQFF. Drawing the rest from reference TRBV7-7 and TRBJ2-1, the complete variable domain is GAGVSQSPRYKVTKRGQDVTLRCDPISSHATLYWYQQALGQGPEFLTYFNYEAQPDKSGLPSDRFSAERPEGSISTLTIQRTEQRDSAMYRCASSLQGTYNEQFFGPGTRLTVL.

In its sample, this clone was seen a few times. The gene calls are TRBV15 and TRBJ1-2, with TRBD1 matching 9 bases. The germline CDR1 and CDR2 sequences are LNHNV and YYDKDF (reference sequence). The CDR3 runs to 15 residues. V dropped 2 bases and J dropped 4; count of bases not matched to a gene: 5. CDR3 sequence: CATSRRTGEGYGYTF. The CDR3 DNA follows: TGTGCCACCAGCAGAAGGACAGGGGAGGGCTATGGCTACACCTTC. Full variable domain (outside the CDR3, taken from reference TRBV15 and TRBJ1-2): DAMVIQNPRYQVTQFGKPVTLSCSQTLNHNVMYWYQQKSSQAPKLLFHYYDKDFNNEADTPDNFQSRRPNTSFCFLDIRSPGLGDTAMYLCATSRRTGEGYGYTFGSGTRLTVV.

The chain uses TRBV24-1 and TRBJ1-1; tentatively, D is TRBD1 (5 bases). CDR3 size: 14 residues. Germline-derived CDR1 and CDR2 are KGHDR and SFDVKD. With 4 bases removed from V and 5 bases from J, the gap between germline ends came to 13 bases. The CDR3 loop reads CATSEGERGTEAFF. In DNA, the CDR3 is TGTGCCACCAGTGAGGGGGAACGGGGGACTGAAGCTTTCTTT.

This rearrangement joins TRBV27 to TRBJ2-7; TRBD2 matches 7 bases. Unmatched junction bases numbered 5, after V lost 1 base and J lost 2 bases. Germline loops: CDR1 MNHEY, CDR2 SMNVEV (reference sequence). This CDR3 spans 15 amino acids. CDR3 sequence reads: CASSLWGGSPYEQYF. CDR3 DNA: TGTGCCAGCAGTTTATGGGGGGGGTCCCCCTACGAGCAGTACTTC.

The chain carries TRBV7-2 and TRBJ2-1; D is unresolved. From germline, CDR1 is SGHTA and CDR2 FQGNSA. V lost 0 bases and J 8 bases, leaving 14 bases between the germline ends. The CDR3 extends over 15 amino acids. CDR3 DNA: TGTGCCAGCAGCTTAGCGCTTACCCTAGTCGATGAGCAGTTCTTC. Translated: CASSLALTLVDEQFF.

The genes are TRBV5-1 and TRBJ1-6, with 7 bases fitting TRBD1. Germline CDR1 SGHRS, CDR2 YFSETQ. Trimming removed 5 bases from V and 7 bases from J; junction bases left unmatched: 9. The CDR3 length is 15 residues. The CDR3 DNA follows: TGCGCCAGCAGGCCTCGGGACAGTTCAAATTCACCCCTCCACTTT. Protein: CASRPRDSSNSPLHF.

V and J are TRBV10-3 and TRBJ1-1, with D possibly TRBD1 on 6 matching bases. The CDR3 loop spans 12 amino acids. The germline CDR1 and CDR2 sequences are ENHRY and SYGVKD. V was cut by 8 bases and J by 6 bases, with 13 bases left in between. The CDR3 DNA reads as TGTGCCATCGGTTACAGGGTAGCTGAAGCTTTCTTT. It specifies CAIGYRVAEAFF.

This chain joins TRBV4-3 and TRBJ2-5; D not resolved. V lost 1 base and J 4 bases, leaving 13 bases between the germline ends. CDR1 is LGHNA and CDR2 is YSLEER in the germline V gene. The CDR3 covers 15 residues. CDR3 DNA: TGCGCCAGCAGCCAAGTAGACATGGGTAGAGAGACCCAGTACTTC. The encoded protein is CASSQVDMGRETQYF.

The genes are TRBV2 and TRBJ1-4, with 9 bases matching TRBD1. After removal of 7 bases from V and 8 bases from J, the junction contained 8 bases not matched to a gene. This CDR3 spans 14 amino acids. Germline values: CDR1 SNHLY, CDR2 FYNNEI. CDR3: CASKRTGAGEKLFF. DNA of the CDR3: TGTGCCAGCAAAAGGACAGGGGCTGGGGAAAAACTGTTTTTT.

This clone was detected only once. The V call is TRBV10-1, the J call TRBJ1-1; 7 positions match TRBD1. The CDR3 runs to 13 residues. V lost 3 bases, J lost 5 bases, and 3 bases stayed unmatched. Germline CDR1 and CDR2: WNHNN and SYGVQD (reference sequence). CDR3 nucleotide sequence: TGCGCCAGCAGTGACAGGGGGAGGACTGAAGCTTTCTTT. Translating gives CASSDRGRTEAFF.

This rearrangement joins TRBV2 to TRBJ1-2, with D hard to call. This CDR3 comprises 12 residues. Trimming stripped 2 bases from V and 5 bases from J, with 6 bases between. Germline V CDR1 and CDR2: SNHLY, FYNNEI. Here the CDR3 reads CASSEQSYGYTF. The CDR3 DNA reads TGTGCCAGCAGTGAACAGTCGTATGGCTACACCTTC.

The chain joins TRBV7-8 to TRBJ1-2; possibly TRBD1 for D (5 bases). Germline V CDR1 and CDR2: SGHVS, FQNEAQ. Between the trimmed V and J ends, which lost 1 base and 3 bases, there was a span of 6 bases. The CDR3 spans 13 residues. In DNA form, the CDR3 reads TGTGCCAGCAGCTTAGACAGGTACTATGGCTACACCTTC. This encodes CASSLDRYYGYTF. Variable domain in full (rest from reference TRBV7-8 and TRBJ1-2): GAGVSQSPRYKVAKRGQDVALRCDPISGHVSLFWYQQALGQGPEFLTYFQNEAQLDKSGLPSDRFFAERPEGSVSTLKIQRTQQEDSAVYLCASSLDRYYGYTFGSGTRLTVV.

V gene TRBV2 combines with J gene TRBJ1-5; D is perhaps TRBD1 (5 bases). Germline-derived CDR1 and CDR2 are SNHLY and FYNNEI. CDR3 size: 15 residues. Trimming took off 7 bases at V and 4 bases at J, with 17 bases between the two ends. The CDR3 DNA reads as TGTGCCAGCAAGGAAGGTACAGGAGGGAATCAGCCCCAGCATTTT. Its translation: CASKEGTGGNQPQHF. The complete variable domain, with remaining parts taken from reference TRBV2 and TRBJ1-5, reads EPEVTQTPSHQVTQMGQEVILRCVPISNHLYFYWYRQILGQKVEFLVSFYNNEISEKSEIFDDQFSVERPDGSNFTLKIRSTKLEDSAMYFCASKEGTGGNQPQHFGDGTRLSIL.

The V gene is TRBV6-2 or TRBV6-3, the J gene TRBJ2-1; D is perhaps TRBD2 (5 bases). Germline V gene data show CDR1 as MNHEY and CDR2 as SVGEGT. The CDR3 loop spans 15 amino acids. Trimming removed 0 bases from V and 6 bases from J, with 12 bases in between. The CDR3 spells CASSYSTARGNEQFF. CDR3 nucleotide sequence: TGTGCCAGCAGTTACTCGACGGCACGGGGCAATGAGCAGTTCTTC.

This clone appeared many times. The rearrangement uses TRBV5-6 and TRBJ1-2, with D perhaps TRBD1 (6 bases). The CDR3 is 13 amino acids. The germline V and J ends were trimmed by 2 bases and 6 bases, with 11 bases remaining between them. Germline lookup yields CDR1 SGHDT and CDR2 YYEEEE. Here the CDR3 DNA reads TGTGCCAGCAGCTTACAGGGATCCCATGGCTACACCTTC. Protein product: CASSLQGSHGYTF.

The genes are TRBV5-8 and TRBJ1-5; D might be TRBD1 (5 bases). V was pared by 0 bases and J by 2 bases, with 9 bases between. The CDR3 is made up of 15 amino acids. CDR1 is SGHTS and CDR2 is YDEGEE in the germline V gene. The CDR3 DNA sequence: TGTGCCAGCAGCTTGGGGGGGGACCGCAATCAGCCCCAGCATTTT. It specifies CASSLGGDRNQPQHF. Drawing the rest from reference TRBV5-8 and TRBJ1-5, the complete variable domain is EAGVTQSPTHLIKTRGQQATLRCSPISGHTSVYWYQQALGLGLQFLLWYDEGEERNRGNFPPRFSGRQFPNYSSELNVNALELEDSALYLCASSLGGDRNQPQHFGDGTRLSIL.

The genes are TRBV2 and TRBJ1-6, with TRBD1 as a possible D gene (5 bases). The CDR3 is 16 residues long. CDR1 is SNHLY, CDR2 FYNNEI, per germline. V lost 3 bases to trimming and J lost 4 bases, with 13 bases between them. CDR3 region: CASSEPLGAYNSPLHF. In DNA form, the CDR3 reads TGTGCCAGCAGTGAGCCCCTTGGGGCTTATAATTCACCCCTCCACTTT.

The chain recombines TRBV10-3 with TRBJ2-7, with a weak D call TRBD1 (5 bases). V was pared by 0 bases and J by 3 bases, with 15 bases between. The CDR3 length is 16 residues. The germline V gene has CDR1 ENHRY and CDR2 SYGVKD. CDR3: CAISESGRVTVYEQYV. CDR3 bases: TGTGCCATCAGTGAGTCGGGCAGGGTGACCGTCTACGAGCAGTACGTC.

This rearrangement joins TRBV6-6 to TRBJ1-5, with D possibly TRBD1 on 5 matching bases. Per germline, CDR1 MNHNY and CDR2 SVGAGI (reference sequence). This CDR3 comprises 15 residues. V dropped 4 bases and J dropped 2 bases, with 12 bases sitting between them. The CDR3 DNA sequence: TGTGCCAGCAGTTTTACAAGGGGTGGCAATCAGCCCCAGCATTTT. This encodes CASSFTRGGNQPQHF.